This T cell receptor (beta chain) was identified during a study of cytomegalovirus exposure and HLA in healthy donors (dated by TCRdb to about 2017). Looking at the study overall: An earlier analysis of some 550 of the donors reported 250 to 350 Gb of sequence data and some 120 million unique TCR beta sequences from 190 million or so T cells. A few DR-DQ haplotypes were treated as single units for association and clustering because of strong linkage in the cohort. In the later analysis, no new phenotypic data were used to find candidate immune exposures; instead, reliance was placed on TCR beta sequences and their occurrence across donors. Typing coverage varied by locus: about 620-630 donors for A, B, C, DRB1 and DQB1; around 560 for DQA1; around 570 for DPA1; some 470 for DPB1. Donor age, sex, ethnicity and CMV serostatus were compiled together with the repertoire data. In a later analysis, previously published TCR beta repertoires from 500 to 750 donors were re-analyzed and high-resolution HLA genotyping was added so that TCR occurrence patterns could be studied. All discovery cohort repertoires had been generated on a single sequencing platform. Class I and class II HLA loci were covered by the typing at four-digit resolution. To decide whether each TCR beta V gene segment behaved as functional or pseudogenic, an earlier analysis of over 500 of the donors relied on high-throughput TCR beta sequencing. High-throughput TCR immunosequencing, statistical association of individual TCRs with disease status, and machine learning were combined to predict cytomegalovirus infection status. An early release covering roughly 640 HLA-typed donors comprised 250 to 350 gigabases of sequencing data and 85 million to 100 million unique TCR sequences. The study aimed to test whether cataloging public T cell receptors could reveal signatures of past pathogen exposure. The study used immunosequencing to profile the T cell repertoires of some 600 subjects and linked those repertoires to cytomegalovirus serostatus. Among the 398 genotyped donors, approximately 76% belonged to the genetic ancestry cluster associated with self-reported Caucasian donors. Across under 500 genotyped donors of the cohort, an average of 235,054 unique TCR beta nucleotide sequences per donor were sequenced, and 15% to 20% of those sequences were non-productive. Along with the approximately 620-subject first cohort, a separate validation cohort of 120 different subjects was used. A later genetic analysis used genome-wide SNP genotypes for about 60% of the 666 donors, treating that subset as a discovery cohort.

Libraries were made using the immunoSEQ multiplex PCR assay. The multiplex PCR relied on a mix of 60 forward primers for TCR Vbeta segments and 13 reverse primers for TCR Jbeta segments. The CDR3 region of rearranged TCR beta genes was amplified from genomic DNA by a multiplex PCR assay. The Illumina HiSeq System was used to sequence the amplified TCR beta libraries as 87-base-pair reads. The authors' pipeline ran thus. A later analysis counted about 80 million unique TCR beta chains across the 666 repertoires, and about 10 million of these chains were shared by at least two donors. A nearest-neighbor algorithm error-corrected the raw reads and collapsed the reads into unique sequences, merging closely related sequences to remove PCR and sequencing errors. V, D and J gene segments were assigned by aligning CDR3 sequences to IMGT reference sequences. For a sequence to be retained, a match of at least six nucleotides was required to both a V gene segment and a J gene segment. Rearrangements were called productive when the CDR3 lacked stop codons and stayed in frame with V and J; all others were non-productive. CDR3 was defined by IMGT convention, running from the second conserved V-encoded cysteine to the conserved J-encoded phenylalanine. Sequences without an unambiguous match to a single V gene segment were excluded from the earlier analysis of a few hundred of the donors. An earlier analysis of approximately 590 of the donors classified V segments as functional when productive rearrangements were above 56.7% and as segregating when the standard deviation between donors was above 5%. A statistical classification framework was developed to diagnose cytomegalovirus status using the catalog of TCR beta chain sequences. V and J gene assignment, in a later analysis, came from comparing TCR nucleotide sequences with IMGT/GENE-DB human TR gene sequences. Using the TCRdist pipeline, a later analysis assigned CDR3 sequences along with most-parsimonious VDJ recombination scenarios. In a later analysis, each TCR beta chain was defined by its CDR3 amino acid sequence together with its V-gene family, and reads without a unique V-gene family were excluded. A later analysis removed several hundred highly shared, low-generation-probability nucleotide sequences to deal with suspected cross-contamination and a sequencing artifact. In a later analysis, a clonal expansion index was calculated for each public chain from normalized within-repertoire ranks of inferred template counts. A later analysis computed generation probabilities with a VDJ recombination model fitted to out-of-frame rearrangements, and checked the results against IGoR. A later analysis scored TCR-TCR, TCR-HLA and TCR-CMV co-occurrence with hypergeometric tests, applying a repertoire-size bias correction to TCR pairs. False discovery rates were estimated in a later analysis by permuting HLA or CMV assignments 20 times. In a later analysis, co-occurring TCRs were grouped with DBSCAN, and TCRdist sequence similarity was added when clustering was performed within HLA-allele-positive subsets. Repertoires with fewer than 30,000 or more than 120,000 public chains, plus five repertoires with anomalous nucleotide sharing, were excluded from co-occurrence clustering. In its TCRdb copy, this immuneACCESS table keeps in-frame sequences only and misses some clones. Where compared with another copy, unresolved V genes explain less than half of these, and the others have no known cause. Clonal size and the V and J genes are those of that table, whereas D and trimming came from the DNA. For this sample there are some 160,000 clones; roughly 68% appear just once. Less than 5% of the sample lies in the top ten.

In total, 500 to 700 healthy bone marrow donors made up the cohort. At the time of sampling, all cohort members were nominally healthy, though unrecorded immune exposures were likely present. The donor was CMV seronegative and was included in the group of around 320 seronegative cohort members. A peripheral blood sample was collected from each donor, and TCR beta sequencing was performed on peripheral blood mononuclear cells. The Qiagen DNeasy Blood Extraction Kit was used to extract genomic DNA from the blood cell samples. Points the paper makes about the study in general: Sequencing depth was assumed to be roughly uniform across donors in the presence/absence analyses, though that assumption may not hold. The only immune exposure information available for the cohort was CMV serostatus. A later analysis associated 16,951 TCR beta sequences with specific HLA alleles at a false discovery rate of 0.05. According to a later analysis, TCR association rates differed among HLA loci, with DRB1 alleles showing the most associated TCRs and HLA-C alleles showing the fewest. Because counts were too low, seventeen rarely observed V segments, including chromosome 9 orphons, were left out of the earlier analysis of over 550 of the donors. In a later genetic analysis, fewer N-insertions in productive TCRs were reported among donors in an Asian-associated ancestry cluster than the approximately 710-donor mean. Across donors, most TCR sequences were observed very rarely, whereas some public TCRs were present in many individuals. Some IMGT-functional V segments, including TRBV6-2 and TRBV6-3, could not be distinguished by the 87-base-pair reads and were therefore excluded. In both the original and validation cohorts, the classifier was reported to diagnose cytomegalovirus status with high specificity and sensitivity. Correlated functional status among segregating V segments might reflect linkage disequilibrium, but an unknown experimental factor could not be ruled out. A later analysis found that HLA-associated TCR beta chains were more clonally expanded and had lower generation probabilities than equally common non-associated chains. A further reported finding was that TCR beta sequences accurately predicted the HLA-A and HLA-B alleles for most subjects in the first cohort. In the study, about 150 TCR beta chains were listed as associated with cytomegalovirus. Broadly in line with IMGT annotations, most TCR beta V segments showed up in productive rearrangements about 90% or about 30% of the time in an earlier analysis of approximately 640 of the donors. According to the authors, the approach could potentially be generalized to other disease states and immunological phenotypes. A later analysis found that most CMV-associated TCR beta chains appeared HLA-restricted, with HLA associations seemingly driven largely by CMV exposure. An association between a missense DCLRE1C variant and V-gene and J-gene trimming of TCR beta chains was found in a later genetic analysis and replicated in an independent cohort. A group of highly shared sequence variants was considered likely to be a technical artifact of the sequencing pipeline. Because some donors lacked HLA typing at each locus, the association tests relied only on the typed subset. Three of the identified cytomegalovirus-associated TCR beta chains were confirmed in vitro to be specific for cytomegalovirus antigens. Strong co-occurrence of HLA alleles, especially DR and DQ, made assigning TCR associations to individual alleles difficult. This cohort had only TCR beta chains sequenced, and the lack of alpha or paired-chain data limited which features could be detected. In a later analysis, several top co-occurrence clusters were reported to appear linked to parvovirus B19, influenza, CMV and Epstein-Barr virus.

The CDR3 covers 16 residues, taking in both the cysteine and the phenylalanine. Left in the record is the CDR3 DNA by itself, 48 bases read in frame from the first base. For CDR1 and CDR2, the germline V gene lists SGHDT and YYEEEE. V ends up 4 bases short and J 3 bases short, with an unmatched junction base count of 9. Remarks on this clone: Its recognized antigen is unknown. No much larger clonotype is one base removed from it; base qualities were not supplied.

Recombination linked TRBV5-6 to TRBJ2-3, with 9 bases in between that match TRBD1. The receptor was derived from a man aged 55 to 70 in good health and CMV-seronegative. Specimen: PBMCs. The CDR3 here reads CASSLGTGLATDTQYF. The DNA sequence is as follows: TGTGCCAGCAGCCTAGGGACAGGGCTTGCAACAGATACGCAGTATTTT.